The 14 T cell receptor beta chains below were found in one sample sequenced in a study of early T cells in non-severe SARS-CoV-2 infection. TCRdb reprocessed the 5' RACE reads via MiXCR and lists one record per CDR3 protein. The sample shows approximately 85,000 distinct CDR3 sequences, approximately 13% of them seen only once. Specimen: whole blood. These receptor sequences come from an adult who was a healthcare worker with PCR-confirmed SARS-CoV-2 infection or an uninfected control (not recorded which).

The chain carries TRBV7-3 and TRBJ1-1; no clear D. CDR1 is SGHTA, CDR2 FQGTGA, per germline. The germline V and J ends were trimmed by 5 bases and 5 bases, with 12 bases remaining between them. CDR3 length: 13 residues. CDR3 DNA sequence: TGTGCCAGCAGCCCCAACGGCCAAACTGAAGCTTTCTTT. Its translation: CASSPNGQTEAFF.

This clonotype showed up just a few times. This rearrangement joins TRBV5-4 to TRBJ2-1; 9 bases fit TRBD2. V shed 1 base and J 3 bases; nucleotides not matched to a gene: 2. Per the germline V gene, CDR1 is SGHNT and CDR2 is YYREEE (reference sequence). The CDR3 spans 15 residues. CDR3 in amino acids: CASSLSTSGYNEQFF. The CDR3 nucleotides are TGTGCCAGCAGCTTGTCGACTAGCGGCTACAATGAGCAGTTCTTC.

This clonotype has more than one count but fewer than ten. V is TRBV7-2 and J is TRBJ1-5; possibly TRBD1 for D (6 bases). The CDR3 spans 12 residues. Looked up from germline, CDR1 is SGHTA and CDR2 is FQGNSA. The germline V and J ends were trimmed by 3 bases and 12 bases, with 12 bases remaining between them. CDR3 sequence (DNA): TGTGCCAGCAGCTTCTATACAGGGTTCCAGCATTTT. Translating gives CASSFYTGFQHF.

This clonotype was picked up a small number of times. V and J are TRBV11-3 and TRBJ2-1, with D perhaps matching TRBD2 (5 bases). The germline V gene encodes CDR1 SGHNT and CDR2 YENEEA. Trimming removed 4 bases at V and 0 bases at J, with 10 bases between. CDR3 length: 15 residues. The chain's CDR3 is CASSSGVSSYNEQFF. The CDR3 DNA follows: TGTGCCAGCAGCTCCGGGGTAAGCTCCTACAATGAGCAGTTCTTC. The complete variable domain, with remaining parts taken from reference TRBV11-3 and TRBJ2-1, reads EAGVVQSPRYKIIEKKQPVAFWCNPISGHNTLYWYLQNLGQGPELLIRYENEEAVDDSQLPKDRFSAERLKGVDSTLKIQPAELGDSAVYLCASSSGVSSYNEQFFGPGTRLTVL.

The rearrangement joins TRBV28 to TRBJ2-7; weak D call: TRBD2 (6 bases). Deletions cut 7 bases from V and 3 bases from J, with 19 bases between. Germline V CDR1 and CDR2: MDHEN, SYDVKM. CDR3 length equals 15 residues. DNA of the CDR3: TGTGCCAGCATCCTCCGTCGGGAGAGGTACTACGAGCAGTACTTC. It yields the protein CASILRRERYYEQYF.

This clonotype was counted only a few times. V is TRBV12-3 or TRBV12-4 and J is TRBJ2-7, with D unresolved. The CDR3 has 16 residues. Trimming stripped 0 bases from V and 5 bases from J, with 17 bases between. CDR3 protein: CASSLALQGPRDEQYF. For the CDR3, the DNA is TGTGCCAGCAGTTTAGCGCTACAAGGTCCCCGTGACGAGCAGTACTTC.

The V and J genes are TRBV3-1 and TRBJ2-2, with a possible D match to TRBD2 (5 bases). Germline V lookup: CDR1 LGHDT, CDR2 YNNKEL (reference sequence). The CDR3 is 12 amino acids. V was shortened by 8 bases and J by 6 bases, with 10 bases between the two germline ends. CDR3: CASRREAGELFF. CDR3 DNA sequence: TGTGCCAGCCGCCGGGAAGCCGGGGAGCTGTTTTTT.

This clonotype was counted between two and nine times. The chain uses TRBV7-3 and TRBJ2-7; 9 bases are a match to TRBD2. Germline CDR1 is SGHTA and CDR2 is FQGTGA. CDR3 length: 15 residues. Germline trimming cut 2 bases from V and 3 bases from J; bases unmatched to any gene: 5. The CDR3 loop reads CASSLHSSGNYEQYF. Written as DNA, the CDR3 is TGTGCCAGCAGCTTACATTCTAGCGGGAACTACGAGCAGTACTTC.

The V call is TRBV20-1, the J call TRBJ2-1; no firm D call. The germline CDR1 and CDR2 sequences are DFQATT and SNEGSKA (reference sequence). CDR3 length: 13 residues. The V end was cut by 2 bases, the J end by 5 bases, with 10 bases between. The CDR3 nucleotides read TGCAGTGCTAGAAAGAGCGCCAACAATGAGCAGTTCTTC. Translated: CSARKSANNEQFF.

CDR3 region: CASSLRDKGFQGTIYF. The CDR3 nucleotides are TGTGCCAGCAGCTTGCGGGACAAAGGGTTCCAGGGCACCATATATTTT. The gene calls are TRBV7-9 and TRBJ1-3; a possible D gene is TRBD1 (6 bases). Per the germline V gene, CDR1 is SEHNR and CDR2 is FQNEAQ (reference sequence). This CDR3 region has 16 residues. Trimming shortened V by 3 bases and J by 9 bases, and 21 bases separated the two germline ends.

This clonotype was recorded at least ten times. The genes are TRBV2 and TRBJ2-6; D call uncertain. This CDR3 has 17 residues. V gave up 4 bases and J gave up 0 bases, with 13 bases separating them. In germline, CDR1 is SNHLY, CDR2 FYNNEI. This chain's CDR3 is CASSAGVSPSGANVLTF. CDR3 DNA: TGTGCCAGCAGTGCTGGTGTTAGCCCCTCTGGGGCCAACGTCCTGACTTTC.

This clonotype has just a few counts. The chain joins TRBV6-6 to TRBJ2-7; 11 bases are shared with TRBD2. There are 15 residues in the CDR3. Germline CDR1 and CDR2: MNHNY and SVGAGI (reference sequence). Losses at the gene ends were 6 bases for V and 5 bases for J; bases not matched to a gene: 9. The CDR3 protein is CASRPTSGSWNEQYF. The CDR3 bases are TGTGCCAGCAGACCAACTAGCGGGAGCTGGAACGAGCAGTACTTC.

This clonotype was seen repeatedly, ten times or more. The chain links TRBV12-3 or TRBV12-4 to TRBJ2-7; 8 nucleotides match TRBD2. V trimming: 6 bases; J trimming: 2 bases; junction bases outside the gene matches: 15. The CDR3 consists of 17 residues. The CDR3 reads CASSSIPGGGGTYEQYF. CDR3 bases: TGTGCCAGCAGCTCTATCCCTGGGGGCGGGGGGACCTACGAGCAGTACTTC.

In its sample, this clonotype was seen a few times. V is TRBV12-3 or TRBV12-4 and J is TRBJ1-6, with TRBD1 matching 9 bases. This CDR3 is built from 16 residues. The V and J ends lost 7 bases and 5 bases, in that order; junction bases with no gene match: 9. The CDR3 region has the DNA TGTGCCAGCACCCTAGGACAGGGGATGCATAATTCACCCCTCCACTTT. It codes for CASTLGQGMHNSPLHF.